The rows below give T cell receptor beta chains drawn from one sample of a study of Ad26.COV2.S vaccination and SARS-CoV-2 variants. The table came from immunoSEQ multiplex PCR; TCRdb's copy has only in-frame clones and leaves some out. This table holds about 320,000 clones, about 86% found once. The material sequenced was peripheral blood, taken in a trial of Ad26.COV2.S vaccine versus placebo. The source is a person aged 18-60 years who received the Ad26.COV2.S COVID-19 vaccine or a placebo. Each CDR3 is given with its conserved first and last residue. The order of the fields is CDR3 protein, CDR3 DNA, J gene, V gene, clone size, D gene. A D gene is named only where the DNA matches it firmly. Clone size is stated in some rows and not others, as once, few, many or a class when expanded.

CDR3 protein: CASRETGDLGYTF
CDR3 DNA: TGCGCCAGCAGGGAGACAGGGGATTTAGGCTACACCTTC
J gene: TRBJ1-2
V gene: TRBV5-1
clone size: NA
D gene: TRBD1

CDR3 protein: CASSFRDSGYTF
CDR3 DNA: TGTGCCAGTAGTTTCCGGGACAGCGGCTACACCTTC
J gene: TRBJ1-2
V gene: TRBV19
clone size: NA
D gene: TRBD1

CDR3 protein: CASTLAGSNEQFF
CDR3 DNA: TGCGCCAGCACTCTAGCGGGGAGTAATGAGCAGTTCTTC
J gene: TRBJ2-1
V gene: TRBV5-1
clone size: NA
D gene: TRBD2

CDR3 protein: CASRGTVQETQYF
CDR3 DNA: TGTGCCAGCAGAGGGACAGTCCAAGAGACCCAGTACTTC
J gene: TRBJ2-5
V gene: TRBV7-9
clone size: NA
D gene: TRBD1

CDR3 protein: CASSHGLQRYGYTF
CDR3 DNA: TGCGCCAGCAGCCACGGACTACAGCGCTATGGCTACACCTTC
J gene: TRBJ1-2
V gene: TRBV5-1
clone size: once
D gene: NA

CDR3 protein: CASQTGSTEAFF
CDR3 DNA: TGTGCCAGTCAGACAGGGAGCACTGAAGCTTTCTTT
J gene: TRBJ1-1
V gene: TRBV3-1/TRBV3-2
clone size: NA
D gene: TRBD1

CDR3 protein: CASSRTGGNEKLFF
CDR3 DNA: TGTGCCAGTAGCCGTACAGGGGGCAATGAAAAACTGTTTTTT
J gene: TRBJ1-4
V gene: TRBV19
clone size: NA
D gene: TRBD1

CDR3 protein: CASSISQGPTPNYGYTF
CDR3 DNA: TGTGCCAGTAGTATTTCACAGGGGCCTACCCCTAACTATGGCTACACCTTC
J gene: TRBJ1-2
V gene: TRBV19
clone size: NA
D gene: TRBD1

CDR3 protein: CASSGDGSSPLHF
CDR3 DNA: TGTGCCAGCAGCGGGGACGGTTCATCACCCCTCCACTTT
J gene: TRBJ1-6
V gene: TRBV11-2
clone size: few
D gene: NA

CDR3 protein: CASRSSGGWVNEQFF
CDR3 DNA: TGTGCCAGCAGATCTTCAGGGGGCTGGGTTAATGAGCAGTTCTTC
J gene: TRBJ2-1
V gene: TRBV6-5
clone size: few
D gene: TRBD1

CDR3 protein: CASSLSLAGAQETQYF
CDR3 DNA: TGCGCCAGCAGCTTGTCATTGGCGGGGGCCCAAGAGACCCAGTACTTC
J gene: TRBJ2-5
V gene: TRBV5-1
clone size: once
D gene: NA

CDR3 protein: CAWRADVWDRGPLLGGYGYTF
CDR3 DNA: TGTGCCTGGAGGGCGGACGTCTGGGACAGGGGACCTCTTTTGGGGGGGTATGGCTACACCTTC
J gene: TRBJ1-2
V gene: TRBV30
clone size: NA
D gene: TRBD1

CDR3 protein: CASRITGDSNQPQHF
CDR3 DNA: TGTGCCAGCAGAATAACAGGGGATAGCAATCAGCCCCAGCATTTT
J gene: TRBJ1-5
V gene: TRBV6-5
clone size: NA
D gene: TRBD1

CDR3 protein: CAISESGAADYGYTF
CDR3 DNA: TGTGCCATCAGTGAGTCCGGGGCAGCCGACTATGGCTACACCTTC
J gene: TRBJ1-2
V gene: TRBV10-3
clone size: NA
D gene: NA

CDR3 protein: CASSRGQGMTEKLFF
CDR3 DNA: TGCGCCAGCAGCCGAGGGCAGGGGATGACTGAAAAACTGTTTTTT
J gene: TRBJ1-4
V gene: TRBV5-1
clone size: NA
D gene: NA

CDR3 protein: CASSRRQWPTGYTF
CDR3 DNA: TGTGCCAGCAGCCGGAGACAGTGGCCAACAGGCTACACCTTC
J gene: TRBJ1-2
V gene: TRBV3-1/TRBV3-2
clone size: NA
D gene: NA